The entry that follows covers one TCR beta chain sequence. Germline V gene sequence: CDR1 MNHEY, CDR2 SMNVEV (reference sequence). Trimming cost V 6 bases and J 2 bases, with 13 bases left between them. CDR3 length: 14 amino acids. Here immunoSEQ multiplex PCR was the method, and the copy in TCRdb shows in-frame clones only, minus some. The sample lists some 240,000 clones, roughly 83% occurring once. This record comes from a study of cytomegalovirus exposure and HLA in healthy donors. Material: PBMCs. The chain couples TRBV27 to TRBJ1-1; D might be TRBD1 (6 bases). This TCR derives from a woman aged 18-29 years in good health and CMV-seronegative. CDR3 sequence reads: CASSQRGTNTEAFF. The CDR3 nucleotides are TGTGCCAGCAGCCAGAGGGGGACTAACACTGAAGCTTTCTTT.